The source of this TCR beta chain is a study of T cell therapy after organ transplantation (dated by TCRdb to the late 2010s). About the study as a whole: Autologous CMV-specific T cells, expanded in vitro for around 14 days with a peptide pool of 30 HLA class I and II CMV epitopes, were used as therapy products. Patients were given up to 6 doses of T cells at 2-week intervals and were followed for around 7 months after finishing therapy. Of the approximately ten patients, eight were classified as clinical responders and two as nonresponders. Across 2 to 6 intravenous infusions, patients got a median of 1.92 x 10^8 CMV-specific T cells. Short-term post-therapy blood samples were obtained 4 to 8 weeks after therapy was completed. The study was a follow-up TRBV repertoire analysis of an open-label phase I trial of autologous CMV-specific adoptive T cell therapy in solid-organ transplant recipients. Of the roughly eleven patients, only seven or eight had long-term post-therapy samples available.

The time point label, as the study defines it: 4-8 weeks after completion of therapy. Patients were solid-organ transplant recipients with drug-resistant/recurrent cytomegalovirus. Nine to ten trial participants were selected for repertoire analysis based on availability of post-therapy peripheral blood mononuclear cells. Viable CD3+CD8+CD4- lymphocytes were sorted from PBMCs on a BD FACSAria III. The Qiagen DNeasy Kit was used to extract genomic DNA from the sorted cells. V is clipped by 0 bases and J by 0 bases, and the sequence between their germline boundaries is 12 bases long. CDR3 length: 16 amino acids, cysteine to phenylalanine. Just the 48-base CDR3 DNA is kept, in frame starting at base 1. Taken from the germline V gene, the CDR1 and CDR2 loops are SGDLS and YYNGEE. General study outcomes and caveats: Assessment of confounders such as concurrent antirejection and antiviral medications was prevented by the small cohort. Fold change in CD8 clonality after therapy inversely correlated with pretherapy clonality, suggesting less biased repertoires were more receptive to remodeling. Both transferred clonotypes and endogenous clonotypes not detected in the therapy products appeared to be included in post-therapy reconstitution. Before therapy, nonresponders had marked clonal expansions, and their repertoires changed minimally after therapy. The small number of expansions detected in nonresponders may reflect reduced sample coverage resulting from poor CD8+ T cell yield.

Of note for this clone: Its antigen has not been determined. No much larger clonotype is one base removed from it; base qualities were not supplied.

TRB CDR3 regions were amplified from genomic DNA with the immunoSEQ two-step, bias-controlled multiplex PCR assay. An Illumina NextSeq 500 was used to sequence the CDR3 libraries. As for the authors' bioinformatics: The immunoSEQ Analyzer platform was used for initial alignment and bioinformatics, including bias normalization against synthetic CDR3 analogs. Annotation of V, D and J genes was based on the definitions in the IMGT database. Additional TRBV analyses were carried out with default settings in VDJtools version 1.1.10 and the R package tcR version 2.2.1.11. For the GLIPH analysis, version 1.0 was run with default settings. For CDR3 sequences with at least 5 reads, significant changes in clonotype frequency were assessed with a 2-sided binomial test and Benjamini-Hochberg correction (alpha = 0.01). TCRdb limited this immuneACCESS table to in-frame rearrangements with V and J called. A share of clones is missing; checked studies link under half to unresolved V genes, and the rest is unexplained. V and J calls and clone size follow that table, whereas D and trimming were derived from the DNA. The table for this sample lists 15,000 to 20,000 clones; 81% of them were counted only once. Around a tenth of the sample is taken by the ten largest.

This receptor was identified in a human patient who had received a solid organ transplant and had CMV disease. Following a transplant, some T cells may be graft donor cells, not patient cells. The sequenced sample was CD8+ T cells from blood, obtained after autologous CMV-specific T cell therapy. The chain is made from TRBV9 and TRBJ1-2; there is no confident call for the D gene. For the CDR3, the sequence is CASSVGSGRPNYGYTF. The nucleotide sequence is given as TGTGCCAGCAGCGTAGGATCAGGCCGACCTAACTATGGCTACACCTTC. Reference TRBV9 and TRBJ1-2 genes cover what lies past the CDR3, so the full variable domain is DSGVTQTPKHLITATGQRVTLRCSPRSGDLSVYWYQQSLDQGLQFLIQYYNGEERAKGNILERFSAQQFPDLHSELNLSSLELGDSALYFCASSVGSGRPNYGYTFGSGTRLTVV.